This TCR beta chain is from a study of Graves' ophthalmopathy and Graves' hyperthyroidism. Study-wide results and caveats: Most thyroid-expanded clonotypes exceeding 0.001 frequency were also found in blood. Ophthalmopathy progression cases were predicted by the model with roughly 71% sensitivity and almost 75% specificity.

Investigators amplified TCR beta CDR3 regions from RNA transcripts. First-round RT-PCR employed HTBI primers, with a second-round multiplex PCR after it. TCRdb reprocessed the multiplex PCR reads with MiXCR, giving one entry per CDR3 protein. Of almost 40,000 distinct CDR3 sequences in the sample, around half were seen once. For this clonotype: Its specificity is unknown.

Lactation, pregnancy, uncontrolled infections and other autoimmune diseases were all grounds for excluding patients. Isolation of PBMCs was performed using 9 to 10 ml of fresh peripheral blood. The source of this sequence is an adult woman with stable Graves' hyperthyroidism. The sample consisted of peripheral blood.

CDR3 bases: TGTGCCAGCAGCTCTGCTTGGACAGGGTCGTACACTGAAGCTTTCTTT. Translation: CASSSAWTGSYTEAFF. The chain links TRBV11-2 to TRBJ1-1, with 8 bases matching TRBD1. The CDR3 sequence is 16 residues long. Germline V CDR1 and CDR2: SGHAT, FQNNGV. J was trimmed by 3 bases and V by 4 bases; bases with no gene match: 10.